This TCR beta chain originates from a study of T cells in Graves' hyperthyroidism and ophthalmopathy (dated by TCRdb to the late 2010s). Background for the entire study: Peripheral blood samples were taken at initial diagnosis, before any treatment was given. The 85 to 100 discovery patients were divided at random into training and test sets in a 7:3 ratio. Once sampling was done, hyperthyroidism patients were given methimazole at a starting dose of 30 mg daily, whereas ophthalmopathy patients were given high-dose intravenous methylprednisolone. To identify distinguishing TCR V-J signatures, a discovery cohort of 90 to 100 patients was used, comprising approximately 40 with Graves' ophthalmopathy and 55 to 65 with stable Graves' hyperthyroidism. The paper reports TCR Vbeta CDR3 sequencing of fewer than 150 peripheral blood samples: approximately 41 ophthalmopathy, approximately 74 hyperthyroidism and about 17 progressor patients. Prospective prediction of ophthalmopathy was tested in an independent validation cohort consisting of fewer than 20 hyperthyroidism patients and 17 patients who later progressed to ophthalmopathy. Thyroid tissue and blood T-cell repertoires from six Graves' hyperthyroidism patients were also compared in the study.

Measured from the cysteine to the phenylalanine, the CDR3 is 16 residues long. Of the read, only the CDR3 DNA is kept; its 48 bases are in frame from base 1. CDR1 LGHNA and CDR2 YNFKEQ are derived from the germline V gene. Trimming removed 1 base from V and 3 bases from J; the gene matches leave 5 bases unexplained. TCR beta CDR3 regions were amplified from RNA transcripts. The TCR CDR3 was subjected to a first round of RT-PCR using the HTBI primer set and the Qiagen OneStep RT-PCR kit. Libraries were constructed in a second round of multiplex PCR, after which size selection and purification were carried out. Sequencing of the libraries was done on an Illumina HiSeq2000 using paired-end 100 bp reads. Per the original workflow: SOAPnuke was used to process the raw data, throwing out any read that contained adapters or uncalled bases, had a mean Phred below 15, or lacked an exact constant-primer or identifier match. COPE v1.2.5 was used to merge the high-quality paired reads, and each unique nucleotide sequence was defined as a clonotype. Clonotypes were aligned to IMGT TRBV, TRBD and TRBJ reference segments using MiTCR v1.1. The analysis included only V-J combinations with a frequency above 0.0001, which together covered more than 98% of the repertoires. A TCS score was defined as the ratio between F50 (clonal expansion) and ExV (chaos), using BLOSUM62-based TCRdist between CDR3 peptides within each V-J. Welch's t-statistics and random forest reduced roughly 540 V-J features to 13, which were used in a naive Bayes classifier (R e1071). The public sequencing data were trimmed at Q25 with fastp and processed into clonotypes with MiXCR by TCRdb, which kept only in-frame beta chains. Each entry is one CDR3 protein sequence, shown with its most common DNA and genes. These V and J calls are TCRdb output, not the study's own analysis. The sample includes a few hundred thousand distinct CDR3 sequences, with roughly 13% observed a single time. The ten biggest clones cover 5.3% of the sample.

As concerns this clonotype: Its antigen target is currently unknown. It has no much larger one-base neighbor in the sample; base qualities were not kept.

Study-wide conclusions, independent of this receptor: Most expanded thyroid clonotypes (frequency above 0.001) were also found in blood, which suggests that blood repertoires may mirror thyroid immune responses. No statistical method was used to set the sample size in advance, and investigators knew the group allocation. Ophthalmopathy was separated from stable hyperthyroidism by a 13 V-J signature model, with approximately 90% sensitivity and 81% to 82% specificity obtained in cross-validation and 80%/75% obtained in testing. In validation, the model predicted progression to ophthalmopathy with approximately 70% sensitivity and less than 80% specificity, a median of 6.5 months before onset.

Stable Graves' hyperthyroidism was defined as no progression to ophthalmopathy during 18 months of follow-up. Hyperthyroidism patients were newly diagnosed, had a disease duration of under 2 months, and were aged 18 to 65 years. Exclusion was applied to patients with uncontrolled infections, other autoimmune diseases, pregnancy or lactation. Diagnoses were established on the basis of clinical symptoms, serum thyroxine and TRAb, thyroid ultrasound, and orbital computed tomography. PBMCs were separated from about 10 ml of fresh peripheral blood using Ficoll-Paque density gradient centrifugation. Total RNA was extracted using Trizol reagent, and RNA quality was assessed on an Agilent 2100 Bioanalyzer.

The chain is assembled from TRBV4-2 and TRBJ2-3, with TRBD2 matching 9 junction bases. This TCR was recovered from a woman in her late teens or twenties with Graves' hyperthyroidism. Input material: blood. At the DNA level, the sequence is TGTGCCAGCAGCCAAGGAGCGGGAGGTGGGACAGATACGCAGTATTTT. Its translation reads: CASSQGAGGGTDTQYF.